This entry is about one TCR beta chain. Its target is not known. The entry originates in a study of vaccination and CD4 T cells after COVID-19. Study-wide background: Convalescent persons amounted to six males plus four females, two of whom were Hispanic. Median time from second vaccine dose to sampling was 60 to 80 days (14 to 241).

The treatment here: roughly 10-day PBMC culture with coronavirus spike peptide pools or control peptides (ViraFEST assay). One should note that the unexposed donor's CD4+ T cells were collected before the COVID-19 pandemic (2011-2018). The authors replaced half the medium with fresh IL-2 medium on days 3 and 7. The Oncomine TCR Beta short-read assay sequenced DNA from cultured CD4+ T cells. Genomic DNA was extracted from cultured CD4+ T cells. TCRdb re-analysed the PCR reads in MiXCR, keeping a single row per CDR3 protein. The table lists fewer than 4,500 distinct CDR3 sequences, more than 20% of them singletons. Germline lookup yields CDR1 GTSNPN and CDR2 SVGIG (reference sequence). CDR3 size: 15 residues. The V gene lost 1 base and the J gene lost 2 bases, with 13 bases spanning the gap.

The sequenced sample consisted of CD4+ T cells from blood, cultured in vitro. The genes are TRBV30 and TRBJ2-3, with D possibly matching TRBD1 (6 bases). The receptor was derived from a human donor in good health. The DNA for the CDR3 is TGTGCCTGGAGTGACAGGACAGCGATCACAGATACGCAGTATTTT. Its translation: CAWSDRTAITDTQYF.